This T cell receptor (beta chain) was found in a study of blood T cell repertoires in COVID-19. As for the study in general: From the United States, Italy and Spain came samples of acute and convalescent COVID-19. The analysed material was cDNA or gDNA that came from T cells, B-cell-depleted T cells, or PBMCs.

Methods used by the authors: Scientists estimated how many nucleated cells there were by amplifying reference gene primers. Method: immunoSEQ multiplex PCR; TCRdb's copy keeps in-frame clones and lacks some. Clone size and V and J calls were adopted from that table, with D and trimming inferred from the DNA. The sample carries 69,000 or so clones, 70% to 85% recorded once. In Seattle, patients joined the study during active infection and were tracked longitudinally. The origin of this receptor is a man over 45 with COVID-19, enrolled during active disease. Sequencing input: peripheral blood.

The CDR3 DNA sequence: TGTGCCAGCACCGCCGGGACAGATAATTCACCCCTCCACTTT. Residues: CASTAGTDNSPLHF. The J gene is TRBJ1-6, the V gene TRBV9; 7 bases fit TRBD1. This CDR3 region has 14 residues. Germline assignment: CDR1 SGDLS and CDR2 YYNGEE. V lost 6 bases, J lost 5 bases, and 5 bases stayed unmatched.